Included here is one T cell receptor (beta chain) sequence, with context. The repertoire was sequenced with immunoSEQ multiplex PCR; TCRdb's copy has only in-frame clones and lacks some. The sample records 45,000 to 60,000 clones, approximately 82% being singletons. This entry belongs to a study of blood T cell repertoires in COVID-19. Between the trimmed V and J ends, which lost 10 bases and 6 bases, there was a span of 14 bases. CDR1 and CDR2 (germline): LNHDA, SQIVND (reference sequence). This CDR3 has 12 amino acids. The sample taken for sequencing was peripheral blood. This receptor was obtained from a woman aged 80 or over with acute or convalescent COVID-19. The chain carries TRBV19 and TRBJ2-3; a weak D match, TRBD2 (6 bases). The CDR3 DNA sequence: TGTGCCACCCAAGAAGGAGGGGATACGCAGTATTTT. Protein: CATQEGGDTQYF.